The entry below gives a single T cell receptor beta chain sequence along with its context. These data belong to a study of shared clonotypes between healthy human individuals. Germline V gene data show CDR1 as SEHNR and CDR2 as FQNEAQ (reference sequence). CDR3 length: 11 residues. The V end was cut by 6 bases, the J end by 8 bases, with 10 bases between. Repertoires were generated with immunoSEQ multiplex PCR, while TCRdb's copy carries only in-frame clones and drops some. The table records approximately 620,000 clones, roughly 97% of them present only once. The chain carries TRBV7-9 and TRBJ1-2; D gene uncertain. Source material: naive CD4+ T cells sorted from blood. Subset specified: CD45RA+ positively selected. This sequence originates from a woman aged 25 to 39 in good health. As DNA, the CDR3 is TGTGCCAGCAGAACAGCGGGGGGCTACACCTTC. This gives the protein CASRTAGGYTF.